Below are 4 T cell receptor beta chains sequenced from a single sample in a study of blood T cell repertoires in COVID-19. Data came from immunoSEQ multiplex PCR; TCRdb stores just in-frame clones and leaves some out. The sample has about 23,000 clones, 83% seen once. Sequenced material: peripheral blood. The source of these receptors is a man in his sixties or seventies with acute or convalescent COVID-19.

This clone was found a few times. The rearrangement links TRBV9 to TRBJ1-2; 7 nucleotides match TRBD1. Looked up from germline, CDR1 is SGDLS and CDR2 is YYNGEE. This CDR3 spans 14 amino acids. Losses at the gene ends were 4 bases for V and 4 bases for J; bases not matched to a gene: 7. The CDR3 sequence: CASSPGQGGYGYTF. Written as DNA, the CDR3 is TGTGCCAGCAGCCCCGGCCAGGGGGGCTATGGCTACACCTTC.

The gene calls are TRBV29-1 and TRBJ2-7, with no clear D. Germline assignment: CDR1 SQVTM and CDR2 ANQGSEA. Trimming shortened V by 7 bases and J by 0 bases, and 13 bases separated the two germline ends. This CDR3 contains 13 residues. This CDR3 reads CSAAQQISYEQYF. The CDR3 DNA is TGCAGCGCAGCACAACAGATCTCCTACGAGCAGTACTTC.

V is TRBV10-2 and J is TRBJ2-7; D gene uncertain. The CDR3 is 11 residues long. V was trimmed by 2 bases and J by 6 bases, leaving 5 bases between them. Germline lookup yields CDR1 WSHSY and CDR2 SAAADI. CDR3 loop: CASSERGEQYF. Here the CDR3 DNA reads TGCGCCAGCAGTGAGAGAGGCGAGCAGTACTTC.

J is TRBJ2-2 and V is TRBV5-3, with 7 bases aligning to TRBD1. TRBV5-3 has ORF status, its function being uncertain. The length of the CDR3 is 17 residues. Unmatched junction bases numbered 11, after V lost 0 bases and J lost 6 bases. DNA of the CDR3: TGTGCCAGAAGCTTGGAGGGGCATAGGGGGCTTCCCGGGGAGCTGTTTTTT. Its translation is CARSLEGHRGLPGELFF.